The 30 T cell receptor beta chains below all came from one sample that was sequenced in a study of regulatory T cells in long-lasting Graves disease (dated by TCRdb to the early 2020s). The sample's time point label is to be understood as: persistent/refractory GD, antithyroid drugs over 5 years with positive TRAb. For both TCR sequencing and RNA sequencing, RNA was extracted from PBMCs using TRIzol. Library generation was performed with multiplex PCR. TCRdb lists the instrument as Illumina HiSeq 4000. iRepertoire HTBI primers and Arm-PCR amplification of CDR3 regions were used to construct TCR beta libraries. TCRdb trimmed the raw reads at Q25, called clones with MiXCR and kept productive beta chains. CDR3 protein sequences are deduplicated, and each keeps its most common genes and DNA. This sample holds roughly 400,000 distinct CDR3 sequences; more than 20% were observed only once. The ten largest clones represent around 21% of the sample.

The source was peripheral blood mononuclear cells (PBMCs), collected when the disease was refractory, from a patient treated with antithyroid drugs. The receptors derive from a female donor with Graves disease.

This clonotype was recorded a few times. This may come from a read error, since a much larger clone is one base off. The chain is built from TRBV28 and TRBJ2-2; no reliable D call. The CDR3 runs 12 residues. Trimming took off 5 bases at V and 10 bases at J, with 11 bases between the two ends. Germline values: CDR1 MDHEN, CDR2 SYDVKM. The CDR3 DNA follows: TGTGCCAGCAGTCCCTCGATCGAGGAGCTGTTTTTT. This sequence encodes CASSPSIEELFF.

About this clonotype: A much larger clone differs from this one at a single base, so this may be a read error. The J gene is TRBJ2-2, the V gene TRBV28; D ambiguous. This CDR3 spans 12 amino acids. Germline CDR1 reads MDHEN; CDR2 reads SYDVKM. V lost 8 bases, J lost 3 bases, and 7 bases lay in between. CDR3 sequence reads: CASCHHTGELFF. The CDR3 DNA is TGTGCCAGCTGCCATCACACCGGGGAGCTGTTTTTT.

This clonotype was detected ten times or more. This chain uses TRBV20-1 with TRBJ2-5, with 10 bases that match TRBD2. The CDR3 contains 15 residues. Germline V gene sequence: CDR1 DFQATT, CDR2 SNEGSKA (reference sequence). The trim removed 7 bases at V and 0 bases at J, leaving 8 bases unmatched. The CDR3 region has the DNA TGCAGTGTCGGACTAGCGGAAACGTACCAAGAGACCCAGTACTTC. Amino acids: CSVGLAETYQETQYF.

This clonotype was detected ten times or more. The CDR3 here is CSASLGQETQYF. Here the CDR3 DNA reads TGCAGTGCCTCCTTAGGTCAAGAGACCCAGTACTTC. The chain employs TRBV20-1 and TRBJ2-5; D is unresolved. This CDR3 region has 12 residues. The germline V gene has CDR1 DFQATT and CDR2 SNEGSKA (reference sequence). Trimming removed 6 bases from V and 2 bases from J, with 10 bases in between.

As to this clonotype: The junction and the germline gene differ at one end; a read error may be behind it. This rearrangement joins TRBV27 to TRBJ2-2, with D perhaps TRBD1 or TRBD2 (5 bases each). The V gene's germline CDR1 is MNHEY and CDR2 SMNVEV (reference sequence). The CDR3 has 15 residues. CDR3 sequence: CASTLTVKGSGKLFF. CDR3 DNA: TGTGCCAGCACGCTGACAGTGAAGGGGTCCGGGAAGCTGTTTTTT.

The V and J genes are TRBV28 and TRBJ1-2, with D perhaps matching TRBD1 (5 bases). Trimming removed 7 bases from V and 6 bases from J, with 15 bases in between. Germline V gene sequence: CDR1 MDHEN, CDR2 SYDVKM. The length of the CDR3 is 13 residues. CDR3 DNA sequence: TGTGCCAGCATAGCCGGCCAGGGTAATGGCTACACCTTC. It yields the protein CASIAGQGNGYTF.

The chain employs TRBV29-1 and TRBJ2-7, with 7 bases aligning to TRBD2. The CDR3 is made up of 15 amino acids. With V trimmed by 4 bases and J by 0 bases, 9 bases remained unmatched. CDR1 is SQVTM, CDR2 ANQGSEA, per germline. The CDR3 here is CSVVQDGGSSYEQYF. CDR3 nucleotide sequence: TGCAGCGTTGTTCAAGATGGCGGGAGCTCCTACGAGCAGTACTTC.

In this sample, this clonotype turned up many times. The V gene is TRBV28, the J gene TRBJ2-4, with 10 bases matching TRBD2. There are 15 residues in the CDR3. Germline-derived CDR1 and CDR2 are MDHEN and SYDVKM. V lost 6 bases to trimming and J lost 7 bases; unmatched junction nucleotides: 9. The CDR3 loop is CASSRGLAGVNIQYF. In DNA, the CDR3 is TGTGCCAGCAGCCGTGGCCTAGCGGGAGTGAACATTCAGTACTTC.

This clonotype has a count of ten or more. V usage is TRBV6-1 and J usage is TRBJ2-7, with a tentative D call TRBD2 (6 bases). The germline V gene encodes CDR1 MNHNS and CDR2 SASEGT. Between the trimmed V and J ends, which lost 5 bases and 6 bases, there was a span of 17 bases. The CDR3 consists of 14 residues. CDR3 region: CASSPHSLGGEQYF. The CDR3 DNA reads as TGTGCCAGCAGTCCCCACAGCTTGGGGGGCGAGCAGTACTTC.

V usage is TRBV15 and J usage is TRBJ2-2; TRBD1 might be the D (5 bases). Germline V gene lookup returns CDR1 LNHNV and CDR2 YYDKDF (reference sequence). This CDR3 has 17 amino acids. V shed 5 bases and J shed 5 bases, with 21 bases lying between them. CDR3 in DNA: TGTGCCACCAGCCGAAGTCCGTTCACGAAGGGGACCGGGGAGCTGTTTTTT. It translates to CATSRSPFTKGTGELFF.

This clonotype was observed a handful of times. The chain uses TRBV7-2 and TRBJ1-3; the D is unclear. The germline CDR1 and CDR2 sequences are SGHTA and FQGNSA. The germline V and J ends were trimmed by 3 bases and 1 base, with 10 bases remaining between them. The CDR3 runs to 15 residues. The CDR3 is CASSFGGASGNTIYF. The CDR3 bases are TGTGCCAGCAGCTTCGGAGGAGCATCTGGAAACACCATATATTTT.

The genes are TRBV4-3 and TRBJ2-5; the match to TRBD2 covers 7 bases. Trimming cost V 0 bases and J 5 bases; bases outside gene matches: 6. The germline V gene has CDR1 LGHNA and CDR2 YSLEER. This CDR3 region has 15 residues. CDR3 bases: TGCGCCAGCAGCCAAGACATTATGCGGGGGGAGACCCAGTACTTC. Translating it yields CASSQDIMRGETQYF.

This chain links TRBV4-3 with TRBJ1-4; 9 bases are a match to TRBD1. CDR1 LGHNA and CDR2 YSLEER come from the germline V gene. V shed 0 bases and J 12 bases; nucleotides not matched to a gene: 8. This CDR3 is 15 amino acids long. The CDR3 loop reads CASSQDGTGWRELFF. The CDR3 bases are TGCGCCAGCAGCCAAGACGGGACAGGGTGGAGGGAACTGTTTTTT.

This clonotype was seen many times. The chain couples TRBV7-9 to TRBJ1-4, with 9 nucleotides matching TRBD1. V lost 5 bases to trimming and J lost 8 bases; unmatched junction nucleotides: 6. In germline, CDR1 is SEHNR, CDR2 FQNEAQ (reference sequence). This CDR3 contains 14 residues. The CDR3 DNA reads TGTGCCAGCAGCATACAGGGGGCTGGGGAAAAACTGTTTTTT. This encodes CASSIQGAGEKLFF.

This clonotype was seen more than once but under ten times. V and J are TRBV9 and TRBJ1-2; the D is unclear. This CDR3 contains 14 residues. CDR1 is SGDLS and CDR2 is YYNGEE in the germline V gene. V was cut by 4 bases and J by 2 bases, with 12 bases left in between. The CDR3 region is CASSSIGENYGYTF. The CDR3 nucleotides read TGTGCCAGCAGCTCCATCGGGGAGAACTATGGCTACACCTTC.

This clonotype was counted ten times or more. The chain links TRBV4-3 to TRBJ1-1; perhaps TRBD1 as D (5 bases). V gave up 0 bases and J gave up 4 bases, with 6 bases separating them. CDR1 and CDR2 from the germline V gene are LGHNA and YSLEER. The CDR3 extends over 13 amino acids. The CDR3 is CASSQDGGTEAFF. The CDR3 region has the DNA TGCGCCAGCAGCCAAGACGGGGGCACTGAAGCTTTCTTT.

This clonotype was observed at least ten times. The chain couples TRBV7-2 to TRBJ1-1; weak D call: TRBD1 (6 bases). V gave up 3 bases and J gave up 0 bases, with 11 bases separating them. In germline, CDR1 is SGHTA, CDR2 FQGNSA. This CDR3 has 15 amino acids. The CDR3 reads CASSFTGAVNTEAFF. CDR3 in DNA: TGTGCCAGCAGCTTTACGGGGGCGGTGAACACTGAAGCTTTCTTT.

The J gene is TRBJ1-6, the V gene TRBV3-1, with a possible D match to TRBD1 (5 bases). CDR3 size: 14 residues. The V end lost 2 bases, the J end lost 8 bases, and 10 bases lay between the germline ends. Germline V gene sequence: CDR1 LGHDT, CDR2 YNNKEL (reference sequence). The CDR3 reads CASSQRDPYSPLHF. The CDR3 DNA reads TGTGCCAGCAGCCAAAGGGACCCCTATTCACCCCTCCACTTT.

As for this clonotype: A much larger clone differs by one base, so this may be a read error. The chain combines TRBV5-1 with TRBJ1-2; D not resolved. This CDR3 is built from 13 residues. Per germline, CDR1 SGHRS and CDR2 YFSETQ. The CDR3, as DNA: TGCGCCAGCAGCTTTTCGCACAGCTATGGCTACGCCTTC. It yields the protein CASSFSHSYGYAF.

This clonotype was counted a few times. V gene TRBV15 combines with J gene TRBJ2-2; D is possibly TRBD1 (7 bases). Germline lookup yields CDR1 LNHNV and CDR2 YYDKDF (reference sequence). The CDR3 spans 16 residues. Trimming left V 3 bases short and J 6 bases short, with 17 bases between. The CDR3 DNA is TGTGCCACCAGCAGGAGCAGGGGGAGGATGGCCGGGGAGCTGTTTTTT. Its translation: CATSRSRGRMAGELFF. Together with reference TRBV15 and TRBJ2-2, the CDR3 gives the full variable domain: DAMVIQNPRYQVTQFGKPVTLSCSQTLNHNVMYWYQQKSSQAPKLLFHYYDKDFNNEADTPDNFQSRRPNTSFCFLDIRSPGLGDTAMYLCATSRSRGRMAGELFFGEGSRLTVL.

This chain joins TRBV6-1 and TRBJ1-5; TRBD1 is a possible D gene (6 bases). CDR3 length equals 16 residues. Germline V gene data show CDR1 as MNHNS and CDR2 as SASEGT. V was cut by 7 bases and J by 0 bases, with 16 bases left in between. In nucleotides, the CDR3 is TGTGCCAGCACCTATATCTTGGGGGCTAGCAATCAGCCCCAGCATTTT. This gives the protein CASTYILGASNQPQHF.

This clonotype was seen repeatedly, ten times or more. The V and J genes are TRBV30 and TRBJ1-2; D is undetermined. The CDR3 covers 13 residues. The germline gives CDR1 GTSNPN, CDR2 SVGIG (reference sequence). Trimming removed 1 base at V and 2 bases at J, with 8 bases between. This CDR3 is CAWSDGRNYGYTF. The CDR3 nucleotides read TGTGCCTGGAGTGACGGGAGGAACTATGGCTACACCTTC. The complete variable domain, with remaining parts taken from reference TRBV30 and TRBJ1-2, reads SQTIHQWPATLVQPVGSPLSLECTVEGTSNPNLYWYRQAAGRGLQLLFYSVGIGQISSEVPQNLSASRPQDRQFILSSKKLLLSDSGFYLCAWSDGRNYGYTFGSGTRLTVV.

This clonotype was recorded many times. In DNA, the CDR3 is TGTGCCAGCAGTTTGCTGTCCGGGAGGACAGGGGGAATTTTCGAGCAGTACTTC. It specifies CASSLLSGRTGGIFEQYF. The chain couples TRBV27 to TRBJ2-7; the match to TRBD1 covers 10 bases. Losses at the gene ends were 3 bases for V and 6 bases for J; bases not matched to a gene: 17. The CDR3 is 18 amino acids. CDR1 and CDR2 from the germline V gene are MNHEY and SMNVEV (reference sequence).

The J gene is TRBJ2-3, the V gene TRBV7-9; TRBD2 matches 10 bases. The CDR3 covers 15 residues. Germline loops: CDR1 SEHNR, CDR2 FQNEAQ (reference sequence). V was clipped by 2 bases and J by 4 bases; unmatched bases: 3. Here the CDR3 reads CASSLMSGRADTQYF. Written as DNA, the CDR3 is TGTGCCAGCAGCTTAATGAGCGGGAGGGCAGATACGCAGTATTTT.

The sample holds a few counts of this clonotype. This sequence joins TRBV29-1 and TRBJ1-1; 7 bases agree with TRBD1. The CDR3 loop spans 14 amino acids. V lost 7 bases and J lost 0; bases outside the gene matches: 8. Germline CDR1 reads SQVTM; CDR2 reads ANQGSEA. The CDR3 sequence is CSARQGAVNTEAFF. CDR3 nucleotides: TGCAGCGCTAGACAGGGAGCGGTGAACACTGAAGCTTTCTTT.

The chain combines TRBV20-1 with TRBJ2-6; the D gene is possibly TRBD1 (6 bases). Trimming took off 3 bases at V and 3 bases at J, with 12 bases between the two ends. This CDR3 is built from 15 residues. CDR1 and CDR2 (germline): DFQATT, SNEGSKA (reference sequence). The DNA for the CDR3 is TGCAGTGCTAGTCGGCAGGGGTATGGGGCCAACGTCCTGACTTTC. Translation: CSASRQGYGANVLTF.

In this sample, this clonotype turned up many times. This CDR3 reads CASSLVLGRSVTQYF. Here the CDR3 DNA reads TGTGCCAGCAGCTTAGTGTTGGGCCGGAGCGTGACCCAGTACTTC. The rearrangement links TRBV11-2 to TRBJ2-5; no firm D call. Germline loops: CDR1 SGHAT, CDR2 FQNNGV. This CDR3 contains 15 residues. The ends were cut back, 1 base at V and 7 bases at J, with 16 bases in the middle.

This rearrangement joins TRBV6-1 to TRBJ1-2; D not resolved. V lost 2 bases and J lost 7, with 5 bases in between. Germline V CDR1 and CDR2: MNHNS, SASEGT. The CDR3 is 11 residues long. The CDR3 bases are TGTGCCAGCAGTGAAAGGTCTGGCTACACCTTC. Protein sequence: CASSERSGYTF.

The V call is TRBV29-1, the J call TRBJ2-1, with D perhaps matching TRBD1 (6 bases). Trimming stripped 2 bases from V and 6 bases from J, with 14 bases between. Germline lookup yields CDR1 SQVTM and CDR2 ANQGSEA. This CDR3 has 14 amino acids. The CDR3 loop reads CSVEIWDTSNEQFF. The DNA of the CDR3 is TGCAGCGTTGAAATATGGGACACTTCCAATGAGCAGTTCTTC.

V is TRBV30 and J is TRBJ2-1; weak D call: TRBD1 (5 bases). Between the trimmed V and J ends, which lost 5 bases and 14 bases, there was a span of 13 bases. CDR1 and CDR2 (germline): GTSNPN, SVGIG (reference sequence). The CDR3 contains 10 residues. The CDR3 region has the DNA TGTGCCTGGGGCTGGGAAGGGGAGTTCTTC. Protein product: CAWGWEGEFF.